Below are 20 T cell receptor beta chains sequenced from a single sample in a study of cytomegalovirus exposure and HLA in healthy donors. PCR employed 60 Vbeta and 13 Jbeta primers. Libraries were prepared by immunoSEQ multiplex PCR; TCRdb keeps only in-frame clonotypes and omits some of them. Of 210,000 or so clones in the sample, 87% were seen once. Sequencing used PBMCs. The receptors here all came from a young man in good health and CMV-seronegative.

The chain links TRBV29-1 to TRBJ1-1; 7 bases are shared with TRBD1. The CDR3 loop spans 13 amino acids. With 4 bases clipped from V and 0 bases from J, the junction kept 2 bases outside the gene matches. Germline lookup yields CDR1 SQVTM and CDR2 ANQGSEA. The CDR3 loop is CSVGGGLNTEAFF. The CDR3 DNA reads TGCAGCGTTGGAGGGGGCTTGAACACTGAAGCTTTCTTT.

The chain combines TRBV10-2 with TRBJ2-5; D perhaps matches TRBD1 (6 bases). The DNA end is a closer match to TRBJ2-7, so the J assignment may be wrong. Germline values: CDR1 WSHSY, CDR2 SAAADI. The CDR3 extends over 14 amino acids. CDR3 protein: CASSPRTASYEQYF. For the CDR3, the DNA is TGCGCCAGCAGTCCCCGGACAGCTTCCTACGAGCAGTACTTC.

V and J are TRBV11-2 and TRBJ1-1; no reliable D call. Trimming took off 4 bases at V and 0 bases at J, with 15 bases between the two ends. CDR3 length equals 16 residues. From germline, CDR1 is SGHAT and CDR2 FQNNGV. The CDR3 here is CASSSGVQRMNTEAFF. For the CDR3, the DNA is TGTGCCAGCAGCTCAGGTGTACAAAGGATGAACACTGAAGCTTTCTTT. Based on the CDR3 plus reference TRBV11-2 and TRBJ1-1, the full variable domain is EAGVAQSPRYKIIEKRQSVAFWCNPISGHATLYWYQQILGQGPKLLIQFQNNGVVDDSQLPKDRFSAERLKGVDSTLKIQPAKLEDSAVYLCASSSGVQRMNTEAFFGQGTRLTVV.

The chain combines TRBV2 with TRBJ2-7, with D possibly being TRBD2 (7 bases). Trimming left V 1 base short and J 4 bases short, with 17 bases between. The CDR3 has 16 amino acids. CDR1 is SNHLY, CDR2 FYNNEI, per germline. The CDR3 DNA sequence: TGTGCCAGCAGTGAAGATTGGAGGGGGGGCCAATACGAGCAGTACTTC. Translated: CASSEDWRGGQYEQYF.

The chain combines TRBV6-4 with TRBJ2-2; 12 nucleotides line up with TRBD2. After removal of 6 bases from V and 0 bases from J, the junction contained 5 bases not matched to a gene. This CDR3 spans 17 amino acids. Germline CDR1 MRHNA, CDR2 SNTAGT. For the CDR3, the DNA is TGTGCCAGCAGCCGACTAGCGGGAGCTTCGAACACCGGGGAGCTGTTTTTT. Translated, it gives CASSRLAGASNTGELFF.

This sequence joins TRBV7-2 and TRBJ1-4; the D gene is possibly TRBD1 (6 bases). The CDR3 loop spans 15 amino acids. CDR1 is SGHTA, CDR2 FQGNSA, per germline. V lost 2 bases and J lost 3, with 10 bases in between. CDR3 coding DNA: TGTGCCAGCAGCTTATGGGGGCTACCTAATGAAAAACTGTTTTTT. Protein sequence: CASSLWGLPNEKLFF. The full variable domain, its missing parts supplied by reference TRBV7-2 and TRBJ1-4, is GAGVSQSPSNKVTEKGKDVELRCDPISGHTALYWYRQSLGQGLEFLIYFQGNSAPDKSGLPSDRFSAERTGGSVSTLTIQRTQQEDSAVYLCASSLWGLPNEKLFFGSGTQLSVL.

This rearrangement joins TRBV5-1 to TRBJ2-1; perhaps TRBD1 as D (6 bases). This CDR3 contains 12 residues. Per the germline V gene, CDR1 is SGHRS and CDR2 is YFSETQ. Trimming stripped 7 bases from V and 10 bases from J, with 15 bases between. The CDR3, as DNA: TGCGCCAGCGAGGGGGAAGGGGCCGAGCAGTTCTTC. Encoded protein: CASEGEGAEQFF.

This chain connects TRBV19 to TRBJ1-3, with 7 bases matching TRBD1. V shed 4 bases, J shed 7 bases, and the junction held 10 bases outside the gene matches. Germline lookup yields CDR1 LNHDA and CDR2 SQIVND (reference sequence). The CDR3 has 15 residues. The CDR3 protein is CASSKKGASRNTIYF. CDR3 nucleotides: TGTGCCAGTAGTAAGAAGGGGGCATCTCGGAACACCATATATTTT.

The chain has TRBV5-1 and TRBJ1-1; no clear D. This CDR3 has 14 amino acids. V gave up 0 bases and J gave up 1 base, with 7 bases separating them. Germline assignment: CDR1 SGHRS and CDR2 YFSETQ. The DNA for the CDR3 is TGCGCCAGCAGCTTGGGTATCAGGAACACTGAAGCTTTCTTT. Translated, it gives CASSLGIRNTEAFF.

The chain joins TRBV19 to TRBJ2-3; 12 bases map to TRBD2. The CDR3 loop spans 16 amino acids. Germline V gene sequence: CDR1 LNHDA, CDR2 SQIVND (reference sequence). V shed 3 bases and J 4 bases; nucleotides not matched to a gene: 5. CDR3 coding DNA: TGTGCCAGTAGTATTTTACTAGCGGGGGGAGCAGATACGCAGTATTTT. Translation: CASSILLAGGADTQYF.

The CDR3 DNA follows: TGTGCCAGCAGCCCTCCTTCTACCCTGAGGGAAGCTTTCTTT. Its translation: CASSPPSTLREAFF. The V gene is TRBV7-9, the J gene TRBJ1-1; D not certain. Germline V gene lookup returns CDR1 SEHNR and CDR2 FQNEAQ (reference sequence). This CDR3 region has 14 residues. The V gene lost 5 bases and the J gene lost 8 bases, with 18 bases spanning the gap. The full variable domain, with the rest looked up from reference TRBV7-9 and TRBJ1-1, is DTGVSQNPRHKITKRGQNVTFRCDPISEHNRLYWYRQTLGQGPEFLTYFQNEAQLEKSRLLSDRFSAERPKGSFSTLEIQRTEQGDSAMYLCASSPPSTLREAFFGQGTRLTVV.

This chain joins TRBV18 and TRBJ1-4; 9 nucleotides agree with TRBD1. The CDR3 contains 18 residues. CDR1 is KGHSH, CDR2 LQKENI, per germline. V was pared by 0 bases and J by 0 bases, with 5 bases of the junction left unmatched. CDR3 DNA sequence: TGTGCCAGCTCACCACCGGGACAGGGAAGTGCAACTAATGAAAAACTGTTTTTT. It translates to CASSPPGQGSATNEKLFF. Based on the CDR3 plus reference TRBV18 and TRBJ1-4, the full variable domain is NAGVMQNPRHLVRRRGQEARLRCSPMKGHSHVYWYRQLPEEGLKFMVYLQKENIIDESGMPKERFSAEFPKEGPSILRIQQVVRGDSAAYFCASSPPGQGSATNEKLFFGSGTQLSVL.

This chain joins TRBV7-2 and TRBJ2-3, with TRBD2 matching 16 bases. The length of the CDR3 is 19 residues. The V and J ends lost 3 bases and 0 bases, in that order; junction bases with no gene match: 6. Per the germline V gene, CDR1 is SGHTA and CDR2 is FQGNSA. The DNA of the CDR3 is TGTGCCAGCAGCTTCATGGGACTAGCGGGGGGGGGTAGCACAGATACGCAGTATTTT. Encoded protein: CASSFMGLAGGGSTDTQYF.

The J gene is TRBJ2-5, the V gene TRBV30; the match to TRBD2 covers 10 bases. The end of the DNA is better explained by TRBJ2-7, so the J call may be wrong. Looked up from germline, CDR1 is GTSNPN and CDR2 is SVGIG (reference sequence). The CDR3 loop spans 16 amino acids. CDR3 nucleotide sequence: TGTGCCTGGAGTGCGGCCGGGACTAGCGTACCCTACGAGCAGTACTTC. Protein: CAWSAAGTSVPYEQYF.

The chain employs TRBV2 and TRBJ2-7, with 8 bases matching TRBD1. This CDR3 contains 14 residues. Germline-derived CDR1 and CDR2 are SNHLY and FYNNEI. After removal of 6 bases from V and 3 bases from J, the junction contained 7 bases not matched to a gene. CDR3 sequence: CASSPNRGNYEQYF. As DNA, the CDR3 is TGTGCCAGCAGCCCGAACAGGGGGAACTACGAGCAGTACTTC.

This clone was seen once. The rearrangement uses TRBV29-1 and TRBJ2-7; 11 positions match TRBD1. Germline V gives CDR1 SQVTM, CDR2 ANQGSEA. V gave up 3 bases and J gave up 1 base; unmatched junction bases: 2. CDR3 size: 14 residues. As DNA, the CDR3 is TGCAGCGTTGAGGGACAGGGGGGATCCTACGAGCAGTACTTC. Its protein product is CSVEGQGGSYEQYF.

This chain joins TRBV6-1 and TRBJ1-5, with D perhaps TRBD1 (6 bases). Germline CDR1 MNHNS, CDR2 SASEGT. The germline V and J ends were trimmed by 7 bases and 6 bases, with 13 bases remaining between them. There are 13 residues in the CDR3. CDR3 nucleotide sequence: TGTGCCAGCAAGCGGACAGTCAGTCAGCCCCAGCATTTT. It is translated as CASKRTVSQPQHF.

The chain uses TRBV5-4 and TRBJ1-2; D gene ambiguous. V lost 1 base and J 2 bases, leaving 3 bases between the germline ends. This CDR3 spans 12 amino acids. CDR1 is SGHNT and CDR2 is YYREEE in the germline V gene (reference sequence). This CDR3 reads CASSLRNYGYTF. The CDR3 nucleotides read TGTGCCAGCAGCTTGCGGAACTATGGCTACACCTTC.

This clone appeared a single time. CDR3 protein: CASRRNTENTEAFF. CDR3 coding DNA: TGTGCCAGCAGGAGAAATACAGAGAACACTGAAGCTTTCTTT. This chain uses TRBV2 with TRBJ1-1; D not resolved. Germline V gene data show CDR1 as SNHLY and CDR2 as FYNNEI. This CDR3 region has 14 residues. V was trimmed by 6 bases and J by 1 base, leaving 12 bases between them.

The chain recombines TRBV4-2 with TRBJ2-1, with 8 nucleotides matching TRBD1. Per germline, CDR1 LGHNA and CDR2 YNFKEQ. J gave up 5 bases and V 1 base, and 1 base lay outside the gene matches. CDR3 length: 14 residues. CDR3 region: CASSQATGDNEQFF. In DNA, the CDR3 is TGTGCCAGCAGCCAAGCGACAGGGGACAATGAGCAGTTCTTC.